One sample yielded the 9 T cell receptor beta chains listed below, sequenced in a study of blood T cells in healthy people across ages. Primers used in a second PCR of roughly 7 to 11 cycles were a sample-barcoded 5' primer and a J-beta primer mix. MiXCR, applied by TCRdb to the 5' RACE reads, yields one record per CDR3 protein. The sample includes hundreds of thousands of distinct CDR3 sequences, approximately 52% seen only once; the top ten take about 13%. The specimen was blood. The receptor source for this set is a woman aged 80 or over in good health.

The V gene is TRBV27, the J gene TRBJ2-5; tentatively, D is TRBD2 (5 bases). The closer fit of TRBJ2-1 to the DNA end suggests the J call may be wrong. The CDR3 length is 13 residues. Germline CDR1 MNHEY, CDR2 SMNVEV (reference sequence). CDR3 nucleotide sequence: TGTGCCAGCAGCCGAGGTGGATGGGAGACCCAGTTCTTC. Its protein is CASSRGGWETQFF.

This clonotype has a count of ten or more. CDR3 DNA sequence: TGTGCCAGCGGACTAGCGGGAGACTCCTTATCAGGGCAGTACTTC. It translates to CASGLAGDSLSGQYF. The gene calls are TRBV28 and TRBJ2-7; 13 positions match TRBD2. Germline lookup yields CDR1 MDHEN and CDR2 SYDVKM. J gave up 9 bases and V 8 bases, and 13 bases lay outside the gene matches. The CDR3 consists of 15 residues.

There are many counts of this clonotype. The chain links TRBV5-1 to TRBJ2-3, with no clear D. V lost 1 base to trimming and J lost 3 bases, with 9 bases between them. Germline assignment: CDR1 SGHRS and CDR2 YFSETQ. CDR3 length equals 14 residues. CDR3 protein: CASSLPQKTDTQYF. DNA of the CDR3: TGCGCCAGCAGCTTGCCTCAGAAAACAGATACGCAGTATTTT.

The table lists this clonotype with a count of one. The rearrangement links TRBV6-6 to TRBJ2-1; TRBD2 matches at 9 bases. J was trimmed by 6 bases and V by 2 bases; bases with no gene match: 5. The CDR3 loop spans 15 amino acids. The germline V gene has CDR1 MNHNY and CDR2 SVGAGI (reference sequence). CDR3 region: CASSYTAGGSNEQFF. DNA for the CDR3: TGTGCCAGCAGTTACACAGCGGGGGGCTCCAATGAGCAGTTCTTC.

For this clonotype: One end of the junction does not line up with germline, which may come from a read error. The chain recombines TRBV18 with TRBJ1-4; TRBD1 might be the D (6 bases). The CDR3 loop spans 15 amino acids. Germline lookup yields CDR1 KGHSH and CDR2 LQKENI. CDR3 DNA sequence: TGTGCCGGCTCACCACCCGGACAGACTAATGAAAAACTGTTTTTT. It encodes CAGSPPGQTNEKLFF.

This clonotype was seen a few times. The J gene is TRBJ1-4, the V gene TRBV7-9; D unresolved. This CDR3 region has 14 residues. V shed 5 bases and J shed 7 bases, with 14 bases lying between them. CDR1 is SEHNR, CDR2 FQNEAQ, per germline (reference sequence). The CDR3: CASSRGSGSEKLFF. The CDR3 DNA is TGTGCCAGCAGCCGAGGGTCGGGCAGTGAAAAACTGTTTTTT. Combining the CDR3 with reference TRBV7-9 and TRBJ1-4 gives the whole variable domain DTGVSQNPRHKITKRGQNVTFRCDPISEHNRLYWYRQTLGQGPEFLTYFQNEAQLEKSRLLSDRFSAERPKGSFSTLEIQRTEQGDSAMYLCASSRGSGSEKLFFGSGTQLSVL.

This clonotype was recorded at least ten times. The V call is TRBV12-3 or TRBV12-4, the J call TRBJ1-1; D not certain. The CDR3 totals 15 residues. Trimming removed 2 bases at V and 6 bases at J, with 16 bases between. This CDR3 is CASSLFEASASEAFF. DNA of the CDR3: TGTGCCAGCAGTTTATTTGAGGCTTCGGCTTCTGAAGCTTTCTTT.

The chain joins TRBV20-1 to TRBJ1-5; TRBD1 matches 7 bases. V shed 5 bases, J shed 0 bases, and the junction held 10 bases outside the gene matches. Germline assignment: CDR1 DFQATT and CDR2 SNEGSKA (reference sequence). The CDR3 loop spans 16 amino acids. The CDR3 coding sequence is TGCAGTGCTGGCCGGGACAGCGGGAGTAGCAATCAGCCCCAGCATTTT. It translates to CSAGRDSGSSNQPQHF.

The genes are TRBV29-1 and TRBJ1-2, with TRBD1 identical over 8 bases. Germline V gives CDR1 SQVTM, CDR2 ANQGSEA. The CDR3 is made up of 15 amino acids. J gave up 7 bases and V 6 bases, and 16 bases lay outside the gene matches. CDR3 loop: CSVLGGGQGRLGYTF. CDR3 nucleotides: TGCAGCGTCCTTGGGGGCGGACAGGGAAGGCTTGGCTACACCTTC.